These 21 T cell receptor beta chains originate from one sample sequenced in a study of memory CD4+ T cells and cytomegalovirus serostatus. Profiled with immunoSEQ multiplex PCR; TCRdb holds only in-frame clones, not every one. The sample holds roughly 48,000 clones; approximately 82% are singletons and the top ten take roughly 2%. Single viable CD3+CD4+CD8-CD45RO+ cells were sorted as the memory CD4+ T cells. Sequenced sample: memory CD4+ T cells from blood. These receptors all stem from an adult in good health and CMV-seropositive.

This chain links TRBV28 with TRBJ2-5; 7 nucleotides match TRBD2. This CDR3 is built from 15 residues. Germline loops: CDR1 MDHEN, CDR2 SYDVKM. Unmatched junction bases numbered 4, after V lost 3 bases and J lost 0 bases. The CDR3 spells CASSFRRGNQETQYF. The CDR3 coding sequence is TGTGCCAGCAGTTTCCGGCGGGGGAACCAAGAGACCCAGTACTTC.

This clone occurred once. The chain links TRBV5-6 to TRBJ2-7; a possible D gene is TRBD2 (6 bases). The ends were cut back, 2 bases at V and 5 bases at J, with 11 bases in the middle. This CDR3 region has 13 residues. The V gene's germline CDR1 is SGHDT and CDR2 YYEEEE. The CDR3 loop reads CASSFWEVHEQYF. The CDR3 nucleotides are TGTGCCAGCAGCTTCTGGGAGGTCCACGAGCAGTACTTC. Using reference TRBV5-6 and TRBJ2-7 for the parts outside the CDR3, the full variable domain is DAGVTQSPTHLIKTRGQQVTLRCSPKSGHDTVSWYQQALGQGPQFIFQYYEEEERQRGNFPDRFSGHQFPNYSSELNVNALLLGDSALYLCASSFWEVHEQYFGPGTRLTVT.

In the case of this clone: In the same sample, other DNA sequences code for this CDR3. The V call is TRBV7-6, the J call TRBJ1-4; no definite D call. V lost 0 bases and J 0 bases, leaving 5 bases between the germline ends. This CDR3 contains 15 residues. The germline V gene has CDR1 SGHVS and CDR2 FNYEAQ. The CDR3 protein is CASSLAPATNEKLFF. The CDR3 DNA reads TGTGCCAGCAGCTTAGCTCCTGCAACTAATGAAAAACTGTTTTTT.

This rearrangement joins TRBV7-2 to TRBJ2-1; 14 bases align to TRBD2. CDR3 size: 16 residues. The ends lost 3 bases at V and 15 bases at J; junction bases unmatched: 13. Germline CDR1 reads SGHTA; CDR2 reads FQGNSA. The CDR3 region has the DNA TGTGCCAGCAGCTTGTTGACTAGCGGGAGGGCCTTGAGGCTGTTCTTC. Translating it yields CASSLLTSGRALRLFF.

The rearrangement joins TRBV19 to TRBJ2-7; possibly TRBD1 for D (6 bases). CDR1 and CDR2 from the germline V gene are LNHDA and SQIVND (reference sequence). The V and J ends lost 4 bases and 0 bases respectively, with 13 bases between them. The CDR3 loop spans 15 amino acids. CDR3: CASSTRSGDSYEQYF. CDR3 bases: TGTGCCAGTAGTACACGTTCAGGGGACTCCTACGAGCAGTACTTC. The entire variable domain, with the rest obtained from reference TRBV19 and TRBJ2-7, is as follows: DGGITQSPKYLFRKEGQNVTLSCEQNLNHDAMYWYRQDPGQGLRLIYYSQIVNDFQKGDIAEGYSVSREKKESFPLTVTSAQKNPTAFYLCASSTRSGDSYEQYFGPGTRLTVT.

The chain couples TRBV28 to TRBJ2-7, with TRBD2 identical over 13 bases. Losses at the gene ends were 5 bases for V and 5 bases for J; bases not matched to a gene: 6. Looked up from germline, CDR1 is MDHEN and CDR2 is SYDVKM. The CDR3 length is 15 residues. CDR3: CASSQGLAGRHEQYF. CDR3 bases: TGTGCCAGCAGTCAGGGACTAGCGGGACGTCACGAGCAGTACTTC.

This clone was observed a handful of times. The rearrangement links TRBV2 to TRBJ1-5, with D possibly TRBD1 on 6 matching bases. V lost 3 bases to trimming and J lost 7 bases, with 13 bases between them. Per germline, CDR1 SNHLY and CDR2 FYNNEI. The CDR3 loop spans 14 amino acids. This chain's CDR3 is CASSEWQGRQPQHF. The CDR3 nucleotides are TGTGCCAGCAGTGAGTGGCAGGGGAGGCAGCCCCAGCATTTT.

The CDR3 region has the DNA TGTGCCAGCTCACCACGAGCAGGGGGAAGGGCTGAAGCTTTCTTT. This codes for CASSPRAGGRAEAFF. V usage is TRBV18 and J usage is TRBJ1-1; TRBD1 agrees at 7 bases. From germline, CDR1 is KGHSH and CDR2 LQKENI. Losses at the gene ends were 1 base for V and 6 bases for J; bases not matched to a gene: 8. This CDR3 has 15 amino acids.

V usage is TRBV2 and J usage is TRBJ2-3, with D possibly TRBD2 on 5 matching bases. Trimming removed 6 bases from V and 3 bases from J, with 13 bases in between. The CDR3 is 14 amino acids. CDR1 and CDR2 (germline): SNHLY, FYNNEI. CDR3 coding DNA: TGTGCCAGCAGACGGACTCCTTGGACAGATACGCAGTATTTT. Amino acid sequence: CASRRTPWTDTQYF.

In nucleotides, the CDR3 is TGTGCCGGGCAACGTAGGATTGGGGAGACCCAGTACTTC. Translated: CAGQRRIGETQYF. This chain connects TRBV2 to TRBJ2-5; D is uncertain. With 11 bases removed from V and 5 bases from J, the gap between germline ends came to 18 bases. Germline CDR1 SNHLY, CDR2 FYNNEI. The length of the CDR3 is 13 residues.

The chain employs TRBV7-2 and TRBJ2-1, with 7 bases identical to TRBD2. Losses at the gene ends were 7 bases for V and 10 bases for J; bases not matched to a gene: 16. The CDR3 contains 15 residues. The germline V gene encodes CDR1 SGHTA and CDR2 FQGNSA. The CDR3: CASIPPGLLQVEQFF. The CDR3 bases are TGTGCCAGCATCCCCCCGGGACTATTACAAGTGGAGCAGTTCTTC.

This chain connects TRBV7-9 to TRBJ2-7, with 8 bases that match TRBD2. CDR3 size: 15 residues. V shed 0 bases and J 5 bases; nucleotides not matched to a gene: 6. Per the germline V gene, CDR1 is SEHNR and CDR2 is FQNEAQ (reference sequence). CDR3 region: CASSLARTSPDEQYF. CDR3 nucleotides: TGTGCCAGCAGCTTAGCCCGGACTAGCCCTGACGAGCAGTACTTC.

This rearrangement joins TRBV4-3 to TRBJ1-2; TRBD1 matches at 8 bases. CDR1 LGHNA and CDR2 YSLEER come from the germline V gene. J was trimmed by 6 bases and V by 5 bases; bases with no gene match: 8. The CDR3 has 14 residues. CDR3 DNA sequence: TGCGCCAGCAGCTCCCGACAGGGGCGCGATGGCTACACCTTC. Protein sequence: CASSSRQGRDGYTF.

This chain connects TRBV6-1 to TRBJ1-5; D is perhaps TRBD1 (5 bases). Germline V gene lookup returns CDR1 MNHNS and CDR2 SASEGT. This CDR3 contains 15 residues. V was pared by 4 bases and J by 4 bases, with 14 bases between. This CDR3 is CASSAVRDGNQPQHF. In DNA, the CDR3 is TGTGCCAGCAGTGCCGTTCGGGACGGGAATCAGCCCCAGCATTTT.

The gene calls are TRBV2 and TRBJ2-5; 8 bases agree with TRBD2. CDR1 is SNHLY and CDR2 is FYNNEI in the germline V gene. The J segment lost 6 bases and the V segment lost 7 bases, leaving 10 bases of the junction unmatched. This CDR3 has 14 amino acids. The CDR3 DNA reads TGTGCCAGCAACCAGCCGGGAGGGTTGAAGACCCAGTACTTC. Protein product: CASNQPGGLKTQYF.

The chain couples TRBV5-1 to TRBJ2-5, with 7 bases fitting TRBD1. This CDR3 spans 14 amino acids. V was pared by 4 bases and J by 3 bases, with 6 bases of the junction left unmatched. The V gene's germline CDR1 is SGHRS and CDR2 YFSETQ. The DNA of the CDR3 is TGCGCCAGCAGCGTGAGGGGGACAGAAGAGACCCAGTACTTC. The encoded protein is CASSVRGTEETQYF. Drawing the rest from reference TRBV5-1 and TRBJ2-5, the complete variable domain is KAGVTQTPRYLIKTRGQQVTLSCSPISGHRSVSWYQQTPGQGLQFLFEYFSETQRNKGNFPGRFSGRQFSNSRSEMNVSTLELGDSALYLCASSVRGTEETQYFGPGTRLLVL.

This clone was observed a handful of times. The J gene is TRBJ1-2, the V gene TRBV5-1, with 7 bases fitting TRBD1. This CDR3 has 17 residues. Germline values: CDR1 SGHRS, CDR2 YFSETQ. V was pared by 0 bases and J by 1 base, with 9 bases of the junction left unmatched. CDR3 in amino acids: CASSLDPGQLLNYGYTF. CDR3 coding DNA: TGCGCCAGCAGCTTGGATCCGGGACAGCTCCTTAACTATGGCTACACCTTC.

The rearrangement uses TRBV5-5 and TRBJ2-7; D not certain. This CDR3 region has 15 residues. Germline V gene lookup returns CDR1 SGHKS and CDR2 YYEKEE (reference sequence). Trimming removed 1 base from V and 2 bases from J, with 13 bases in between. The chain's CDR3 is CASSLRPGPPYEQYF. The CDR3 DNA follows: TGTGCCAGCAGCTTGCGACCGGGCCCCCCCTACGAGCAGTACTTC.

V usage is TRBV6-5 and J usage is TRBJ2-5; D not certain. This CDR3 contains 13 residues. V was clipped by 7 bases and J by 1 base, with 10 bases between them. Germline CDR1 and CDR2: MNHEY and SVGAGI. The CDR3 DNA sequence: TGTGCCAGCAATTCTGTTAGCCAAGAGACCCAGTACTTC. Its translation is CASNSVSQETQYF.

V usage is TRBV21-1 and J usage is TRBJ1-2. TRBV21-1 corresponds to a pseudogene. This CDR3 spans 11 amino acids. The CDR3, as DNA: TGTGCCAGCACGGGATTAATTGGCTACACCTTC. It specifies CASTGLIGYTF.

The chain carries TRBV4-2 and TRBJ2-7; a possible D gene is TRBD2 (7 bases). In germline, CDR1 is LGHNA, CDR2 YNFKEQ. V shed 2 bases and J shed 3 bases, with 23 bases lying between them. The CDR3 has 18 residues. CDR3 nucleotides: TGTGCCAGCAGCCAACAAGGGGGGGGGCATACAACTTACTACGAGCAGTACTTC. It codes for CASSQQGGGHTTYYEQYF.